The 22 T cell receptor beta chains listed next were all sequenced from one sample in a study of blood T cell repertoires in COVID-19. Some clones are missing from TCRdb's copy, which holds only in-frame ones; the method was immunoSEQ multiplex PCR. Of about 74,000 clones in the sample, 88% were seen once. The sequencing input was peripheral blood. These receptors were obtained from a woman of 80 years or more with active or convalescent COVID-19.

The gene calls are TRBV7-6 and TRBJ2-7; the D gene is possibly TRBD2 (5 bases). Trimming pared 2 bases from V and 5 bases from J, leaving 16 bases between. Germline V CDR1 and CDR2: SGHVS, FNYEAQ. This CDR3 comprises 15 residues. CDR3 nucleotide sequence: TGTGCCAGCAGCTTACCCCTGGGAACTAGAGACGAGCAGTACTTC. Translation: CASSLPLGTRDEQYF.

The chain is built from TRBV6-5 and TRBJ2-1; 7 positions match TRBD1. This CDR3 is 15 amino acids long. The germline gives CDR1 MNHEY, CDR2 SVGAGI. The V gene end was trimmed by 2 bases and the J gene end by 5 bases; junction bases not matched to a gene: 6. The chain's CDR3 is CASSYDRARNNEQFF. The CDR3 nucleotides read TGTGCCAGCAGTTACGACAGGGCTCGGAACAATGAGCAGTTCTTC.

The chain employs TRBV11-2 and TRBJ2-3, with D maybe TRBD1 (6 bases). CDR1 and CDR2 (germline): SGHAT, FQNNGV. V lost 1 base, J lost 2 bases, and 10 bases lay in between. This CDR3 is built from 15 residues. CDR3 sequence reads: CASSLVQGFTDTQYF. In DNA form, the CDR3 reads TGTGCCAGCAGCTTAGTACAGGGCTTCACAGATACGCAGTATTTT.

This chain joins TRBV20-1 and TRBJ1-2, with 7 bases that match TRBD1. The CDR3 covers 11 residues. V shed 5 bases, J shed 7 bases, and the junction held 4 bases outside the gene matches. Per the germline V gene, CDR1 is DFQATT and CDR2 is SNEGSKA (reference sequence). The CDR3 spells CSAFDRAGYTF. CDR3 DNA sequence: TGCAGTGCTTTCGACAGGGCTGGCTACACCTTC.

The chain joins TRBV6-2 or TRBV6-3 to TRBJ1-5; no clear D gene. Germline-derived CDR1 and CDR2 are MNHEY and SVGEGT. Trimming took 2 bases from V and 5 from J, leaving 16 bases between them. This CDR3 region has 16 residues. The DNA for the CDR3 is TGTGCCAGCAGTTACGCCGGGTGGCAGCGGGATCAGCCCCAGCATTTT. It encodes CASSYAGWQRDQPQHF.

The sample holds a few counts of this clone. This chain uses TRBV6-5 with TRBJ1-2; 8 bases agree with TRBD1. The CDR3 is 13 amino acids. V shed 7 bases, J shed 5 bases, and the junction held 6 bases outside the gene matches. The germline V gene has CDR1 MNHEY and CDR2 SVGAGI. CDR3 sequence (DNA): TGTGCCAGCAAACAGGGGGACTGGTATGGCTACACCTTC. Translated: CASKQGDWYGYTF.

The rearrangement links TRBV19 to TRBJ2-4; the match to TRBD1 covers 8 bases. V dropped 5 bases and J dropped 0; count of bases not matched to a gene: 12. CDR3 size: 18 residues. CDR1 is LNHDA and CDR2 is SQIVND in the germline V gene (reference sequence). This CDR3 reads CASSPRQGSSIAKNIQYF. The CDR3, as DNA: TGTGCCAGTAGTCCCAGACAGGGGAGCTCTATAGCCAAAAACATTCAGTACTTC. The variable domain in full, with the rest retrieved from reference TRBV19 and TRBJ2-4, is DGGITQSPKYLFRKEGQNVTLSCEQNLNHDAMYWYRQDPGQGLRLIYYSQIVNDFQKGDIAEGYSVSREKKESFPLTVTSAQKNPTAFYLCASSPRQGSSIAKNIQYFGAGTRLSVL.

The chain combines TRBV29-1 with TRBJ2-1; 11 bases match TRBD2. The V gene end was trimmed by 6 bases and the J gene end by 9 bases; junction bases not matched to a gene: 13. The CDR3 is 15 residues long. Germline CDR1 reads SQVTM; CDR2 reads ANQGSEA. In DNA form, the CDR3 reads TGCAGCGTACCCACCACTAGCGGGAGAAGGGTTGAGCAGTTCTTC. It encodes CSVPTTSGRRVEQFF.

In its sample, this clone was seen a few times. The CDR3 DNA follows: TGTGCCAGCAGCTTGGCCAGCACAGCTAAAGCTTTCTTT. Its translation: CASSLASTAKAFF. This chain uses TRBV5-8 with TRBJ1-1; D gene uncertain. The CDR3 is made up of 13 amino acids. The V end lost 0 bases, the J end lost 9 bases, and 12 bases lay between the germline ends. The germline V gene has CDR1 SGHTS and CDR2 YDEGEE.

This clone is medium-sized within its sample. This sequence joins TRBV7-9 and TRBJ1-2; TRBD1 aligns across 8 bases. The CDR3 has 14 amino acids. The J segment lost 3 bases and the V segment lost 7 bases, leaving 7 bases of the junction unmatched. The germline CDR1 and CDR2 sequences are SEHNR and FQNEAQ (reference sequence). This chain's CDR3 is CASTSDRADYGYTF. CDR3 nucleotide sequence: TGTGCCAGCACCTCGGACAGGGCGGACTATGGCTACACCTTC.

The chain employs TRBV14 and TRBJ2-3; unclear D gene. The CDR3 contains 13 residues. Trimming removed 1 base at V and 6 bases at J, with 8 bases between. Germline V gene data show CDR1 as SGHDN and CDR2 as FVKESK. CDR3 loop: CASSQGLRDTQYF. CDR3 DNA sequence: TGTGCCAGCAGCCAAGGGTTGAGGGATACGCAGTATTTT.

J is TRBJ1-2 and V is TRBV6-5; 8 bases align to TRBD1. With 8 bases clipped from V and 4 bases from J, the junction kept 6 bases outside the gene matches. The CDR3 runs to 13 residues. Germline CDR1 reads MNHEY; CDR2 reads SVGAGI. In DNA form, the CDR3 reads TGTGCCAGCGGGGATGGACAGGGCTATGGCTACACCTTC. Its protein product is CASGDGQGYGYTF.

The genes are TRBV30 and TRBJ2-7, with 9 bases matching TRBD2. V shed 5 bases, J shed 5 bases, and the junction held 16 bases outside the gene matches. Germline V CDR1 and CDR2: GTSNPN, SVGIG (reference sequence). The CDR3 has 16 residues. The CDR3 sequence: CAWRQGYSGSVNEQYF. The DNA for the CDR3 is TGTGCCTGGCGGCAGGGATATAGCGGGAGTGTCAACGAGCAGTACTTC.

J is TRBJ2-3 and V is TRBV7-2; TRBD2 aligns across 12 bases. Per germline, CDR1 SGHTA and CDR2 FQGNSA. The CDR3 runs to 17 residues. After removal of 5 bases from V and 2 bases from J, the junction contained 8 bases not matched to a gene. The CDR3, as DNA: TGTGCCAGCAGCCGGGGACTAGCGGGCTTACCCACAGATACGCAGTATTTT. It yields the protein CASSRGLAGLPTDTQYF.

The chain uses TRBV6-6 and TRBJ1-3; D might be TRBD1 (5 bases). The germline V and J ends were trimmed by 5 bases and 0 bases, with 14 bases remaining between them. Germline CDR1 is MNHNY and CDR2 is SVGAGI (reference sequence). This CDR3 spans 16 amino acids. The CDR3 region is CASSRAGGSSGNTIYF. CDR3 nucleotide sequence: TGTGCCAGCAGTCGAGCGGGGGGAAGCTCTGGAAACACCATATATTTT.

This clone was seen only a few times. The rearrangement uses TRBV6-2 or TRBV6-3 and TRBJ1-6; 7 bases agree with TRBD1. This CDR3 has 14 residues. Losses at the gene ends were 2 bases for V and 6 bases for J; bases not matched to a gene: 1. Germline V gives CDR1 MNHEY, CDR2 SVGEGT. CDR3 residues: CASSYAGGNSPLHF. CDR3 nucleotides: TGTGCCAGCAGTTACGCAGGGGGTAATTCACCCCTCCACTTT.

The J gene is TRBJ2-7, the V gene TRBV6-5; TRBD1 matches 9 bases. The CDR3 is 14 residues long. Trimming cost V 7 bases and J 5 bases; bases outside gene matches: 9. Germline CDR1 and CDR2: MNHEY and SVGAGI. The CDR3 sequence is CASIRTGVRNEQYF. CDR3 coding DNA: TGTGCCAGCATTAGGACAGGGGTCCGGAACGAGCAGTACTTC.

This clone came up once. The rearrangement joins TRBV4-2 to TRBJ2-3, with 7 bases identical to TRBD2. Per the germline V gene, CDR1 is LGHNA and CDR2 is YNFKEQ. This CDR3 is 17 amino acids long. Trimming took 1 base from V and 0 from J; bases not matched to a gene: 7. DNA of the CDR3: TGTGCCAGCAGCCAAGTCTCTAGCGGACACAGCACAGATACGCAGTATTTT. Its translation: CASSQVSSGHSTDTQYF.

V is TRBV19 and J is TRBJ2-3; a weak D match, TRBD1 (6 bases). Trimming removed 2 bases at V and 4 bases at J, with 13 bases between. This CDR3 is 15 amino acids long. CDR1 and CDR2 (germline): LNHDA, SQIVND (reference sequence). The CDR3 DNA is TGTGCCAGTAGTATATTAGGGGGAGTGGCAGATACGCAGTATTTT. Residues: CASSILGGVADTQYF.

This clone was detected once. The chain employs TRBV10-3 and TRBJ2-2, with D perhaps matching TRBD1 (8 bases). Between the trimmed V and J ends, which lost 3 bases and 4 bases, there was a span of 12 bases. The CDR3 is 15 residues long. Germline assignment: CDR1 ENHRY and CDR2 SYGVKD. The CDR3 DNA reads as TGTGCCATCAGTGACAACAGGGGGGGCACCGGGGAGCTGTTTTTT. Its translation: CAISDNRGGTGELFF.

CDR3: CASSIGGLSTDTQYF. Here the CDR3 DNA reads TGTGCCAGTAGTATAGGAGGGCTAAGCACAGATACGCAGTATTTT. The V and J genes are TRBV19 and TRBJ2-3, with D possibly TRBD2 on 5 matching bases. The germline V gene encodes CDR1 LNHDA and CDR2 SQIVND (reference sequence). Between the trimmed V and J ends, which lost 1 base and 0 bases, there was a span of 8 bases. This CDR3 region has 15 residues.

CDR3 in DNA: TGTGCCAGCAGCGTTAGCGGGGCGGGTGAAAAACTGTTTTTT. This sequence encodes CASSVSGAGEKLFF. This chain links TRBV9 with TRBJ1-4, with a tentative D call TRBD1 (5 bases). Trimming removed 2 bases from V and 7 bases from J, with 12 bases in between. Germline V CDR1 and CDR2: SGDLS, YYNGEE. The length of the CDR3 is 14 residues. Complete variable domain (other parts from reference TRBV9 and TRBJ1-4): DSGVTQTPKHLITATGQRVTLRCSPRSGDLSVYWYQQSLDQGLQFLIQYYNGEERAKGNILERFSAQQFPDLHSELNLSSLELGDSALYFCASSVSGAGEKLFFGSGTQLSVL.